The source of this T cell receptor beta chain is a study of T-cell memory formation after mild COVID-19. Overall study context: In these data, TCR clusters were largely donor specific.

Germline-derived CDR1 and CDR2 are DFQATT and SNEGSKA (reference sequence). The CDR3 is 13 residues long. The V end lost 7 bases, the J end lost 0 bases, and 10 bases lay between the germline ends. This clonotype appeared a few times. TCRdb ran MiXCR on the 5' RACE reads and lists one entry per CDR3 protein. The data show 350,000 to 500,000 distinct CDR3 sequences, 23% seen once. The sequence came from an adult woman who had mild COVID-19 (a few samples of this study predate the infection). Cell type and time point are not known. The chain links TRBV20-1 to TRBJ2-1, with D possibly TRBD2 on 5 matching bases. The sequenced sample consisted of PBMCs or a T cell subset sorted from them (not recorded which). CDR3 loop: CSVSGPSYNEQFF. The CDR3 nucleotides read TGCAGTGTAAGCGGTCCCTCCTACAATGAGCAGTTCTTC.